What follows are 24 T cell receptor beta chains derived from one specimen sequenced in a study of beta chain features in type 1 diabetes. Expressed TCRB transcripts were sequenced because the entire RNA isolate underwent reverse transcription. Method: immunoSEQ multiplex PCR; TCRdb's copy keeps in-frame clones and lacks some. The repertoire includes around 340,000 clones, around 20% of them detected once, and 0.035% to 0.055% sits in the top ten. The sample was naive CD4+ T cells from blood. All receptors derive from a woman between 18 and 30 years old in good health.

This clone was observed a few times. The chain employs TRBV10-3 and TRBJ2-1; 7 bases agree with TRBD2. V shed 7 bases and J 7 bases; nucleotides not matched to a gene: 4. The CDR3 spans 12 residues. Per the germline V gene, CDR1 is ENHRY and CDR2 is SYGVKD. The DNA of the CDR3 is TGTGCCATCAATCGGGGGGATAATGAGCAGTTCTTC. Translated: CAINRGDNEQFF.

This chain joins TRBV6-1 and TRBJ2-3, with D possibly matching TRBD1 (5 bases). The germline V gene encodes CDR1 MNHNS and CDR2 SASEGT. Trimming took 5 bases from V and 5 from J, leaving 17 bases between them. CDR3 size: 15 residues. The CDR3 coding sequence is TGTGCCAGCAGTAGGTGGGCAGGGCTTGGAGATACGCAGTATTTT. This gives the protein CASSRWAGLGDTQYF.

The chain joins TRBV14 to TRBJ1-2; possibly TRBD1 for D (6 bases). V lost 4 bases and J 3 bases, leaving 12 bases between the germline ends. This CDR3 is 14 amino acids long. CDR1 and CDR2 (germline): SGHDN, FVKESK. CDR3: CASSPLDRDYGYTF. CDR3 bases: TGTGCCAGCAGCCCCCTGGACAGAGACTATGGCTACACCTTC.

V usage is TRBV7-2 and J usage is TRBJ2-4, with D tentatively TRBD2 (6 bases). The CDR3 runs to 14 residues. Trimming removed 3 bases from V and 6 bases from J, with 12 bases in between. Germline CDR1 and CDR2: SGHTA and FQGNSA. Written as DNA, the CDR3 is TGTGCCAGCAGCTTTGGGGCTAGCGTAAACATTCAGTACTTC. It is translated as CASSFGASVNIQYF. The variable domain in full, with the rest retrieved from reference TRBV7-2 and TRBJ2-4, is GAGVSQSPSNKVTEKGKDVELRCDPISGHTALYWYRQSLGQGLEFLIYFQGNSAPDKSGLPSDRFSAERTGGSVSTLTIQRTQQEDSAVYLCASSFGASVNIQYFGAGTRLSVL.

This clone was picked up a small number of times. V usage is TRBV6-5 and J usage is TRBJ1-5, with a weak D call TRBD1 (5 bases). Germline assignment: CDR1 MNHEY and CDR2 SVGAGI. V lost 4 bases and J lost 7, with 11 bases in between. The CDR3 runs 13 residues. The CDR3: CASSSSGRQPQHF. CDR3 in DNA: TGTGCCAGCAGTTCATCAGGGCGGCAGCCCCAGCATTTT.

The V and J genes are TRBV30 and TRBJ2-7, with 8 bases matching TRBD2. This CDR3 is built from 14 residues. J gave up 6 bases and V 7 bases, and 14 bases lay outside the gene matches. Germline V gene data show CDR1 as GTSNPN and CDR2 as SVGIG (reference sequence). The CDR3 reads CAYAGTIREGEQYF. CDR3 nucleotides: TGTGCCTATGCCGGGACTATTCGGGAGGGCGAGCAGTACTTC.

This chain joins TRBV30 and TRBJ1-1, with TRBD1 as a possible D gene (6 bases). From germline, CDR1 is GTSNPN and CDR2 SVGIG (reference sequence). V lost 0 bases and J lost 1, with 9 bases in between. The length of the CDR3 is 14 residues. In DNA form, the CDR3 reads TGTGCCTGGAGTGTCACACAGGGGAACACTGAAGCTTTCTTT. Translating it yields CAWSVTQGNTEAFF.

The V call is TRBV7-8, the J call TRBJ2-1; D is perhaps TRBD2 (6 bases). This CDR3 contains 17 residues. Germline V gene sequence: CDR1 SGHVS, CDR2 FQNEAQ. V was trimmed by 3 bases and J by 4 bases, leaving 19 bases between them. CDR3 loop: CASSFPPGRGGYNEQFF. CDR3 bases: TGTGCCAGCAGCTTCCCCCCTGGGCGGGGAGGTTACAATGAGCAGTTCTTC.

This clone occurred once. This rearrangement joins TRBV6-5 to TRBJ1-5, with D perhaps matching TRBD1 (6 bases). V lost 6 bases and J 5 bases, leaving 17 bases between the germline ends. The CDR3 covers 15 residues. Germline V gene sequence: CDR1 MNHEY, CDR2 SVGAGI. The CDR3 bases are TGTGCCAGCAGGTCGACACAGGGTTCGCATCAGCCCCAGCATTTT. Amino acids: CASRSTQGSHQPQHF.

CDR3 sequence reads: CASSGGEETQYF. The DNA of the CDR3 is TGTGCCAGCAGCGGGGGGGAGGAGACCCAGTACTTC. The chain uses TRBV28 and TRBJ2-5, with TRBD2 identical over 8 bases. CDR3 size: 12 residues. Germline V lookup: CDR1 MDHEN, CDR2 SYDVKM. Trimming cost V 6 bases and J 5 bases; bases outside gene matches: 2. Together with reference TRBV28 and TRBJ2-5, the CDR3 gives the full variable domain: DVKVTQSSRYLVKRTGEKVFLECVQDMDHENMFWYRQDPGLGLRLIYFSYDVKMKEKGDIPEGYSVSREKKERFSLILESASTNQTSMYLCASSGGEETQYFGPGTRLLVL.

This clone has a handful of counts. This chain joins TRBV7-2 and TRBJ2-6, with 7 nucleotides matching TRBD1. Germline V gene data show CDR1 as SGHTA and CDR2 as FQGNSA. The CDR3 has 17 residues. J was trimmed by 1 base and V by 7 bases; bases with no gene match: 10. The CDR3 coding sequence is TGTGCCAGCACAGAGACAGGGTTTAGATCTGGGGCCAACGTCCTGACTTTC. It specifies CASTETGFRSGANVLTF.

This clone was observed a few times. The chain joins TRBV4-2 to TRBJ1-1; D not resolved. Germline V gene data show CDR1 as LGHNA and CDR2 as YNFKEQ. Trimming removed 0 bases at V and 1 base at J, with 18 bases between. There are 18 residues in the CDR3. The CDR3 region is CASSQDRGYTRPNTEAFF. The CDR3 DNA sequence: TGTGCCAGCAGCCAAGATCGGGGTTACACGAGGCCGAACACTGAAGCTTTCTTT.

The V and J genes are TRBV6-1 and TRBJ2-5; 9 bases align to TRBD2. Germline V gives CDR1 MNHNS, CDR2 SASEGT. J was trimmed by 4 bases and V by 0 bases; bases with no gene match: 6. The CDR3 covers 16 residues. Here the CDR3 reads CASSEAGGGARETQYF. The CDR3 coding sequence is TGTGCCAGCAGTGAAGCGGGCGGGGGGGCGAGAGAGACCCAGTACTTC.

The J gene is TRBJ2-1, the V gene TRBV9, with D possibly matching TRBD2 (5 bases). Germline loops: CDR1 SGDLS, CDR2 YYNGEE. CDR3 size: 15 residues. Trimming pared 0 bases from V and 4 bases from J, leaving 11 bases between. As DNA, the CDR3 is TGTGCCAGCAGCGTAGCAGCGGCCCAATACAATGAGCAGTTCTTC. The encoded protein is CASSVAAAQYNEQFF.

This clone was seen a few times. The V and J genes are TRBV5-6 and TRBJ2-7, with D maybe TRBD1 (5 bases). Between the trimmed V and J ends, which lost 4 bases and 5 bases, there was a span of 19 bases. The CDR3 is 15 amino acids. Germline V gives CDR1 SGHDT, CDR2 YYEEEE. CDR3 region: CASSLPRGVGHEQYF. The DNA for the CDR3 is TGTGCCAGCAGCCTTCCTAGGGGTGTCGGCCACGAGCAGTACTTC.

There are a few counts of this clone. The chain uses TRBV4-3 and TRBJ1-1; maybe TRBD1 (5 bases). The CDR3 contains 13 residues. Germline CDR1 is LGHNA and CDR2 is YSLEER. V shed 4 bases and J shed 1 base, with 7 bases lying between them. The CDR3 sequence: CASSLDRNTEAFF. In DNA form, the CDR3 reads TGCGCCAGCAGCCTTGACAGGAACACTGAAGCTTTCTTT.

In this sample, this clone turned up a few times. V gene TRBV29-1 combines with J gene TRBJ2-2, with 8 positions matching TRBD1. The ends lost 0 bases at V and 1 base at J; junction bases unmatched: 7. CDR1 SQVTM and CDR2 ANQGSEA come from the germline V gene. The CDR3 spans 17 residues. CDR3 residues: CSVEDLQGTGNTGELFF. The CDR3 bases are TGCAGCGTTGAAGATCTTCAAGGGACAGGGAACACCGGGGAGCTGTTTTTT.

The V and J genes are TRBV10-3 and TRBJ2-4; 8 nucleotides agree with TRBD1. V was clipped by 6 bases and J by 6 bases; unmatched bases: 10. Germline CDR1 and CDR2: ENHRY and SYGVKD. This CDR3 has 15 amino acids. The CDR3: CAISEGTGDGNIQYF. The DNA for the CDR3 is TGTGCCATCAGCGAAGGGACAGGCGATGGAAACATTCAGTACTTC.

This clone was counted between two and nine times. The V call is TRBV7-9, the J call TRBJ2-1, with D unclear. CDR1 is SEHNR, CDR2 FQNEAQ, per germline (reference sequence). The CDR3 covers 14 residues. The ends were cut back, 2 bases at V and 3 bases at J, with 8 bases in the middle. The DNA for the CDR3 is TGTGCCAGCAGCTTAAGTTCAGTCTACAATGAGCAGTTCTTC. This codes for CASSLSSVYNEQFF.

There are a few counts of this clone. The junction departs from the called germline gene at one end, perhaps through a read error. This chain uses TRBV7-7 with TRBJ2-5, with a possible D match to TRBD2 (5 bases). CDR1 and CDR2 (germline): SSHAT, FNYEAQ (reference sequence). CDR3 length equals 15 residues. The CDR3 DNA is TGTGCTAGCAGCCCCGGACCCCCGGAGGATGAGACCCAGTACTTC. Protein: CASSPGPPEDETQYF.

The chain combines TRBV2 with TRBJ1-1; D unresolved. The V end lost 6 bases, the J end lost 2 bases, and 4 bases lay between the germline ends. The CDR3 runs 11 residues. Germline CDR1 reads SNHLY; CDR2 reads FYNNEI. This chain's CDR3 is CASRLNTEAFF. The CDR3 DNA is TGTGCCAGCAGATTAAACACTGAAGCTTTCTTT.

This clone has a handful of counts. The chain couples TRBV10-3 to TRBJ2-7, with D possibly TRBD1 on 6 matching bases. The CDR3 runs to 15 residues. V was clipped by 8 bases and J by 4 bases, with 21 bases between them. Germline V gene sequence: CDR1 ENHRY, CDR2 SYGVKD. CDR3 DNA sequence: TGTGCCATCTCCGAAGGGGCCAGGGGAGAATACGAGCAGTACTTC. Translated: CAISEGARGEYEQYF.

This chain connects TRBV5-4 to TRBJ2-6; 9 bases agree with TRBD1. The CDR3 consists of 18 residues. V gave up 4 bases and J gave up 2 bases; unmatched junction bases: 10. CDR1 is SGHNT, CDR2 YYREEE, per germline (reference sequence). The CDR3 spells CASSPPGQGLAGANVLTF. The CDR3 bases are TGTGCCAGCAGCCCGCCGGGACAGGGTCTAGCTGGGGCCAACGTCCTGACTTTC.

The gene calls are TRBV28 and TRBJ2-1; a weak D match, TRBD2 (6 bases). Per germline, CDR1 MDHEN and CDR2 SYDVKM. V lost 2 bases and J 4 bases, leaving 15 bases between the germline ends. This CDR3 contains 16 residues. The CDR3 DNA sequence: TGTGCCAGCAGTTTAGGAGGGGCCGCAATTTACAATGAGCAGTTCTTC. Translated: CASSLGGAAIYNEQFF.